Included here is one T cell receptor (beta chain) sequence, with context. The data are from a study of blood T cell repertoires in COVID-19. Looking at the study overall: The analysed material was cDNA or gDNA that came from T cells, B-cell-depleted T cells, or PBMCs.

Assay: immunoSEQ multiplex PCR; the TCRdb copy retains only in-frame clones and omits some. The sample has 140,000 to 150,000 clones; around 86% are singletons. Individuals drawn from under 30 US areas were about 18 to 90 years old. This CDR3 has 21 residues. J was trimmed by 3 bases and V by 2 bases; bases with no gene match: 23. In germline, CDR1 is MGHRA, CDR2 YSYEKL. The TCR was taken from a man aged 45 to 65 who had recovered from COVID-19. The rearrangement uses TRBV4-1 and TRBJ2-7, with 9 bases identical to TRBD2. Input material: PBMCs or T cells enriched from blood (not recorded which). CDR3 nucleotides: TGCGCCAGCAGCCAATTCGGGCCCGCCCCGGGACTAGCCACGTTGGGCTACGAGCAGTACTTC. This translates into CASSQFGPAPGLATLGYEQYF.